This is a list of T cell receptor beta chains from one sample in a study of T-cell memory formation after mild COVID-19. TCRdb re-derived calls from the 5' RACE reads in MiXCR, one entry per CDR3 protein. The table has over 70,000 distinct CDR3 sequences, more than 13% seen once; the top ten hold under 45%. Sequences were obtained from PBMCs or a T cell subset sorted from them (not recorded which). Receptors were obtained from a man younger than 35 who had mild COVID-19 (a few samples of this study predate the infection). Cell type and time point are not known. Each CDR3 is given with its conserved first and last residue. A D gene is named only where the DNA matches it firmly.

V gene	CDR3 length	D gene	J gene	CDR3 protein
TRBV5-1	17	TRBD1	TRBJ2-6	CASSFRQGAVGANALTF
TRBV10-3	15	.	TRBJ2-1	CAISERKGSYNEQFF
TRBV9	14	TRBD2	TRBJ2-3	CASSTSGGVDTQYF
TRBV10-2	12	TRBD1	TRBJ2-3	CATGTGPDTQYF
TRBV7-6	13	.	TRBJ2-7	CASSLTQRDEQYF
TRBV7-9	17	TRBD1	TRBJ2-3	CASSKPTRQGGGDTQYF
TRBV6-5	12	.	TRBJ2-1	CASSSDRNEQFF
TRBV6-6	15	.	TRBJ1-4	CASKTGLGIGEKLFF
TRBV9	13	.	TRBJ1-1	CASSVVANTEAFF
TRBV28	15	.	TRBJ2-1	CASKRSRGTYNEQFF
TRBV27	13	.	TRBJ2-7	CASSLTGSYEQYF
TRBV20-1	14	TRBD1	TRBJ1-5	CSARPGGGIQPQHF
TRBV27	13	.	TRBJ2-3	CASSPVFTDTQYF
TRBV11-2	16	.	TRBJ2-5	CASSPAGSLSGETQYF
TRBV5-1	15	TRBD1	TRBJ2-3	CASGDRDRNLDTQYF
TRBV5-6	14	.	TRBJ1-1	CASTPGTLNTEAFF
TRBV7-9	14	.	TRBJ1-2	CASSFGMGAEGYTF
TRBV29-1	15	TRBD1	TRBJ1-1	CSVRFRGHGDTEAFF
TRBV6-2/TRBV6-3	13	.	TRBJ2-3	CASGTFVGDTQYF
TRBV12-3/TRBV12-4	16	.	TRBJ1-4	CASSQRAGGPNEKLFF
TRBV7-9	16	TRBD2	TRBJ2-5	CASSPPGLASQETQYF
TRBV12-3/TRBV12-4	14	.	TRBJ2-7	CASSFGGMSWEQYF
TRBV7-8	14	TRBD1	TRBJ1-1	CASSSRDSVNEAFF
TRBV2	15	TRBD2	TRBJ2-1	CASSERLAGGNEQFF
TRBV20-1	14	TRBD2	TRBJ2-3	CSATSGDSTDTQYF
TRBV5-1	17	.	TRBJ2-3	CASSIREQTHFTDTQYF
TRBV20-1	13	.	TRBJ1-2	CSASPPNDYGYTF
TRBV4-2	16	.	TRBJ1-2	CASSQEMSISSYGYTF
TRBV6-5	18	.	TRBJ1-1	CASSYSKLRRAWDTEAFF
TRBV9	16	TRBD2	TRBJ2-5	CASSPYSGGPGETQYF
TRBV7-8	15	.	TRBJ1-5	CASSPARGFNQPQHF
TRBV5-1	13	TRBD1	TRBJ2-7	CASRGTGAYEQYF
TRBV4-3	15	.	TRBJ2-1	CASSQRDSSYNEQFF
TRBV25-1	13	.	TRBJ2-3	CASSGGHTDTQYF
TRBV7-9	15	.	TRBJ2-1	CASSFSGGQRNEQFF
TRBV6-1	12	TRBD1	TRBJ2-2	CANGQGAGELFF
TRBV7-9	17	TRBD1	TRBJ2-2	CASSLSPGTESTGELFF
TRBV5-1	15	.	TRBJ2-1	CASSLRTGVYNEQFF
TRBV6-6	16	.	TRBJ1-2	CASSYSIGGANYGYTF
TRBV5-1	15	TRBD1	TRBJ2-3	CASSADRALPDTQYF
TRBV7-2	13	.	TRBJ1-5	CASKQTANQPQHF
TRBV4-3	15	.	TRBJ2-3	CASSQGLRMGDTQYF
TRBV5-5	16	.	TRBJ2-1	CASRPPDGSSYNEQFF
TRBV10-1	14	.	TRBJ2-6	CASSEGSGANVLTF
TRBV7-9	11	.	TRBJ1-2	CASSVNYGYTF
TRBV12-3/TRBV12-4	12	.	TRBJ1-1	CASSWTHTEAFF
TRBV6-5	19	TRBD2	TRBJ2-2	CASSYGVAGDNVVTGELFF